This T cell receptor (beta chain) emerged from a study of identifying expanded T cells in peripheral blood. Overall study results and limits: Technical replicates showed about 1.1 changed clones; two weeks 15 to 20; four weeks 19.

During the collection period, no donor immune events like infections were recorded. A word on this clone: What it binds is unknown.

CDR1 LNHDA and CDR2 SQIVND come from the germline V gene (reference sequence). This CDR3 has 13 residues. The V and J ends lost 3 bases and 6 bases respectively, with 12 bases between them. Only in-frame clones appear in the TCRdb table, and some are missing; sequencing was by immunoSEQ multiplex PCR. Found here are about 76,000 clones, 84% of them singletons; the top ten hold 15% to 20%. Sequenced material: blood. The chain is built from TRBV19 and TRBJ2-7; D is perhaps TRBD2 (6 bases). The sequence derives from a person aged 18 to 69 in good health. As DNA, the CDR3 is TGTGCCAGTAGTATCCTCCTAGCGTCCGAGCAGTACTTC. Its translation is CASSILLASEQYF.